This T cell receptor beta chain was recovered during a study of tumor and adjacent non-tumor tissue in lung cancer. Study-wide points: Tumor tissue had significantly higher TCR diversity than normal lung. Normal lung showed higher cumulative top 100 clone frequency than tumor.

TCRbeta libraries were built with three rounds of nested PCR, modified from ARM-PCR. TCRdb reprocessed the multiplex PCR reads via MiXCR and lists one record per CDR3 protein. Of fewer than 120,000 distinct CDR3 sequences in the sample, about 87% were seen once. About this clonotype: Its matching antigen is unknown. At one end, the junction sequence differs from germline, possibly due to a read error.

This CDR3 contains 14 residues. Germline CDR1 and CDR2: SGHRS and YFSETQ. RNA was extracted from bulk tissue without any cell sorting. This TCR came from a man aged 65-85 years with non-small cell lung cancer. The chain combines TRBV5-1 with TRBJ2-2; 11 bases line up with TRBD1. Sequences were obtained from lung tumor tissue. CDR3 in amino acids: CTSSLDRGPGELFF. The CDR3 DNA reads TGCACCAGCAGCTTGGACAGGGGGCCTGGGGAGCTGTTTTTT.